The rows below give T cell receptor beta chains drawn from one sample of a study of cytomegalovirus exposure and HLA in healthy donors. The data were produced by immunoSEQ multiplex PCR, yet TCRdb's version contains in-frame clones alone and is incomplete. This table holds some 150,000 clones, 8.9% found once. Sequenced: PBMCs. These receptors originate from a woman between 35 and 50 years old in good health and CMV-seropositive. The CDR3 runs from the conserved cysteine through the conserved F or W. The D gene is left open where the match is weak. Expanded clones get a size class; other rows say once, few or many, or leave the size out.

clone_size: -
d_call: -
v_call: TRBV6-1
j_call: TRBJ1-5
cdr3_aa: CASSEARGNQPQHF
cdr3_nt: TGTGCCAGCAGTGAAGCGAGGGGCAATCAGCCCCAGCATTTT

clone_size: -
d_call: -
v_call: TRBV18
j_call: TRBJ1-5
cdr3_aa: CASSPAGQDQPQHF
cdr3_nt: TGTGCCAGCTCACCGGCAGGGCAAGATCAGCCCCAGCATTTT

clone_size: once
d_call: -
v_call: TRBV4-1
j_call: TRBJ2-2
cdr3_aa: CASSQDRTEANTGELFF
cdr3_nt: TGCGCCAGCAGCCAAGACCGGACGGAGGCGAACACCGGGGAGCTGTTTTTT

clone_size: -
d_call: TRBD2
v_call: TRBV10-3
j_call: TRBJ2-7
cdr3_aa: CAISSSGSYEQYF
cdr3_nt: TGTGCCATCAGTTCTAGCGGAAGCTACGAGCAGTACTTC

clone_size: -
d_call: TRBD1
v_call: TRBV28
j_call: TRBJ1-2
cdr3_aa: CASSLLGGNYGYTF
cdr3_nt: TGTGCCAGCAGTTTGCTAGGGGGCAACTATGGCTACACCTTC

clone_size: few
d_call: -
v_call: TRBV7-9
j_call: TRBJ2-5
cdr3_aa: CASSLERGKRETQYF
cdr3_nt: TGTGCCAGCAGCTTAGAGAGGGGGAAGAGGGAGACCCAGTACTTC

clone_size: few
d_call: TRBD2
v_call: TRBV7-3
j_call: TRBJ2-3
cdr3_aa: CASRLAGGRPITDTQYF
cdr3_nt: TGTGCCAGCCGATTAGCGGGGGGGCGCCCGATCACAGATACGCAGTATTTT

clone_size: few
d_call: -
v_call: TRBV9
j_call: TRBJ1-1
cdr3_aa: CASSVGWGDEAFF
cdr3_nt: TGTGCCAGCAGCGTAGGTTGGGGAGATGAAGCTTTCTTT

clone_size: -
d_call: TRBD2
v_call: TRBV7-9
j_call: TRBJ2-1
cdr3_aa: CASSLGLASNEQFF
cdr3_nt: TGTGCCAGCAGCTTAGGACTAGCTAGCAATGAGCAGTTCTTC

clone_size: few
d_call: -
v_call: TRBV6-5
j_call: TRBJ2-5
cdr3_aa: CASSYPGRETQYF
cdr3_nt: TGTGCCAGCAGTTACCCGGGAAGAGAGACCCAGTACTTC

clone_size: few
d_call: -
v_call: TRBV5-4
j_call: TRBJ1-1
cdr3_aa: CASSSLDRTNTEAFF
cdr3_nt: TGTGCCAGCAGCTCCTTAGACAGGACTAACACTGAAGCTTTCTTT

clone_size: few
d_call: -
v_call: TRBV2
j_call: TRBJ1-1
cdr3_aa: CASTLRAEAFF
cdr3_nt: TGTGCCAGCACCCTCCGCGCTGAAGCTTTCTTT

clone_size: few
d_call: -
v_call: TRBV5-6
j_call: TRBJ1-6
cdr3_aa: CASSLSGAYNSPLHF
cdr3_nt: TGTGCCAGCAGCTTGTCGGGGGCCTATAATTCACCCCTCCACTTT

clone_size: few
d_call: -
v_call: TRBV6-1
j_call: TRBJ1-4
cdr3_aa: CASSEASRGDEKLFF
cdr3_nt: TGTGCCAGCAGTGAAGCGAGCAGGGGTGATGAAAAACTGTTTTTT

clone_size: few
d_call: -
v_call: TRBV4-3
j_call: TRBJ1-4
cdr3_aa: CASSQVGAGRPNEKLFF
cdr3_nt: TGCGCCAGCAGCCAAGTAGGGGCAGGGCGCCCTAATGAAAAACTGTTTTTT

clone_size: -
d_call: -
v_call: TRBV7-3
j_call: TRBJ2-6
cdr3_aa: CASSLQGTLSGANVLTF
cdr3_nt: TGTGCCAGCAGCTTACAGGGGACCCTCTCTGGGGCCAACGTCCTGACTTTC

clone_size: few
d_call: -
v_call: TRBV5-6
j_call: TRBJ1-6
cdr3_aa: CASSLQAAVLNSPLHF
cdr3_nt: TGTGCCAGCAGCTTGCAGGCTGCCGTCCTCAATTCACCCCTCCACTTT

clone_size: few
d_call: TRBD2
v_call: TRBV5-6
j_call: TRBJ2-1
cdr3_aa: CASSSGTSGGIYNEQFF
cdr3_nt: TGTGCCAGCAGCTCCGGGACTAGCGGGGGGATCTACAATGAGCAGTTCTTC

clone_size: few
d_call: -
v_call: TRBV5-4
j_call: TRBJ1-1
cdr3_aa: CASSRYGGITEAFF
cdr3_nt: TGTGCCAGCAGCCGCTACGGGGGAATCACTGAAGCTTTCTTT

clone_size: -
d_call: TRBD1
v_call: TRBV6-1
j_call: TRBJ1-4
cdr3_aa: CASRATGGDEKLFF
cdr3_nt: TGTGCCAGCAGGGCGACAGGGGGGGATGAAAAACTGTTTTTT

clone_size: -
d_call: -
v_call: TRBV6-1
j_call: TRBJ1-6
cdr3_aa: CASSEGVGWAYSPLHF
cdr3_nt: TGTGCCAGCAGTGAAGGTGTAGGTTGGGCGTATTCACCCCTCCACTTT

clone_size: few
d_call: TRBD1
v_call: TRBV6-6
j_call: TRBJ2-3
cdr3_aa: CASSAGGQGTDTQYF
cdr3_nt: TGTGCCAGCAGCGCAGGGGGCCAGGGCACAGATACGCAGTATTTT

clone_size: few
d_call: -
v_call: TRBV6-1
j_call: TRBJ1-1
cdr3_aa: CASSDDSRGAEAFF
cdr3_nt: TGTGCCAGCAGTGACGATTCTCGGGGGGCTGAAGCTTTCTTT

clone_size: -
d_call: -
v_call: TRBV6-1
j_call: TRBJ2-1
cdr3_aa: CASSPNGLSYNEQFF
cdr3_nt: TGTGCCAGCAGTCCGAACGGTCTGTCCTACAATGAGCAGTTCTTC

clone_size: few
d_call: -
v_call: TRBV2
j_call: TRBJ1-1
cdr3_aa: CASSEMANTEAFF
cdr3_nt: TGTGCCAGCAGTGAAATGGCGAACACTGAAGCTTTCTTT

clone_size: few
d_call: -
v_call: TRBV6-1
j_call: TRBJ2-7
cdr3_aa: CASTIEDGAYEQYF
cdr3_nt: TGTGCCAGCACAATAGAAGACGGGGCCTACGAGCAGTACTTC

clone_size: few
d_call: -
v_call: TRBV5-1
j_call: TRBJ2-5
cdr3_aa: CASSLDRGSQETQYF
cdr3_nt: TGCGCCAGCAGCTTGGATCGGGGTTCCCAAGAGACCCAGTACTTC

clone_size: -
d_call: -
v_call: TRBV5-1
j_call: TRBJ2-5
cdr3_aa: CASSLVTDQETQYF
cdr3_nt: TGCGCCAGCAGCTTGGTGACAGACCAAGAGACCCAGTACTTC

clone_size: -
d_call: TRBD1
v_call: TRBV7-8
j_call: TRBJ2-2
cdr3_aa: CASSQSGTVSSTGELFF
cdr3_nt: TGTGCCAGCAGCCAATCCGGGACAGTATCCTCTACCGGGGAGCTGTTTTTT

clone_size: few
d_call: -
v_call: TRBV7-2
j_call: TRBJ2-5
cdr3_aa: CASSLAVAQETQYF
cdr3_nt: TGTGCCAGCAGCTTAGCGGTAGCACAAGAGACCCAGTACTTC

clone_size: few
d_call: TRBD1
v_call: TRBV11-3
j_call: TRBJ2-7
cdr3_aa: CASSLVVRGPCSYEQYF
cdr3_nt: TGTGCCAGCAGCTTAGTCGTTAGGGGGCCCTGCTCCTACGAGCAGTACTTC

clone_size: few
d_call: TRBD1
v_call: TRBV19
j_call: TRBJ2-2
cdr3_aa: CASRQGASTGELFF
cdr3_nt: TGTGCCAGTAGACAGGGGGCTAGCACCGGGGAGCTGTTTTTT

clone_size: -
d_call: TRBD2
v_call: TRBV10-2
j_call: TRBJ2-2
cdr3_aa: CASRGTNTGELFF
cdr3_nt: TGCGCCAGCAGGGGGACTAATACCGGGGAGCTGTTTTTT

clone_size: -
d_call: -
v_call: TRBV19
j_call: TRBJ2-6
cdr3_aa: CASARDFSGANVLTF
cdr3_nt: TGTGCCTCTGCCAGGGACTTCTCTGGGGCCAACGTCCTGACTTTC

clone_size: -
d_call: -
v_call: TRBV7-2
j_call: TRBJ2-2
cdr3_aa: CASRRSGNTGELFF
cdr3_nt: TGTGCCAGCAGGAGAAGCGGGAACACCGGGGAGCTGTTTTTT

clone_size: -
d_call: -
v_call: TRBV29-1
j_call: TRBJ2-7
cdr3_aa: CSAEGGDEQYF
cdr3_nt: TGCAGCGCTGAGGGGGGAGACGAGCAGTACTTC

clone_size: -
d_call: TRBD1
v_call: TRBV5-3
j_call: TRBJ2-5
cdr3_aa: CARSSQDRGVRETQYF
cdr3_nt: TGTGCCAGAAGCTCACAGGACAGGGGAGTACGAGAGACCCAGTACTTC

clone_size: -
d_call: -
v_call: TRBV11-2
j_call: TRBJ2-3
cdr3_aa: CATSPLGPTDTQYF
cdr3_nt: TGTGCCACCAGCCCCCTAGGCCCCACAGATACGCAGTATTTT

clone_size: few
d_call: -
v_call: TRBV6-6
j_call: TRBJ2-1
cdr3_aa: CASSSSGAGYNEQFF
cdr3_nt: TGTGCCAGCAGTTCGAGTGGGGCCGGATACAATGAGCAGTTCTTC

clone_size: -
d_call: TRBD2
v_call: TRBV4-3
j_call: TRBJ2-7
cdr3_aa: CASSQGAGGPHEQYF
cdr3_nt: TGCGCCAGCAGCCAAGGAGCGGGGGGGCCGCACGAGCAGTACTTC

clone_size: -
d_call: TRBD2
v_call: TRBV10-3
j_call: TRBJ2-1
cdr3_aa: CAISDSTSGEYNEQFF
cdr3_nt: TGTGCCATCAGTGACTCAACTAGCGGGGAGTACAATGAGCAGTTCTTC

clone_size: -
d_call: -
v_call: TRBV18
j_call: TRBJ1-1
cdr3_aa: CASSPIRVVDTEAFF
cdr3_nt: TGTGCCAGCTCACCAATCAGGGTAGTGGACACTGAAGCTTTCTTT

clone_size: many
d_call: -
v_call: TRBV27
j_call: TRBJ1-5
cdr3_aa: CASSLSGFVGNQPQHF
cdr3_nt: TGTGCCAGCAGTTTGTCAGGGTTTGTAGGCAATCAGCCCCAGCATTTT

clone_size: -
d_call: TRBD1
v_call: TRBV18
j_call: TRBJ2-7
cdr3_aa: CASSPTWTGGGYEQYF
cdr3_nt: TGTGCCAGCTCACCTACCTGGACAGGGGGAGGGTACGAGCAGTACTTC

clone_size: few
d_call: -
v_call: TRBV12-2
j_call: TRBJ1-1
cdr3_aa: CASRSRINTEAFF
cdr3_nt: TGTGCAAGTCGCTCGAGGATCAACACTGAAGCTTTCTTT

clone_size: -
d_call: -
v_call: TRBV7-2
j_call: TRBJ1-4
cdr3_aa: CASSLGWQGSFEKLFF
cdr3_nt: TGTGCCAGCAGCTTGGGTTGGCAGGGTTCATTCGAAAAACTGTTTTTT

clone_size: -
d_call: TRBD2
v_call: TRBV4-1
j_call: TRBJ2-3
cdr3_aa: CASSLLAGGSTDTQYF
cdr3_nt: TGCGCCAGCAGCCTCCTAGCGGGGGGTTCGACAGATACGCAGTATTTT

clone_size: few
d_call: TRBD1
v_call: TRBV6-5
j_call: TRBJ1-3
cdr3_aa: CASSYSKGGLGNTIYF
cdr3_nt: TGTGCCAGCAGTTACTCAAAAGGGGGCTTAGGAAACACCATATATTTT

clone_size: few
d_call: TRBD2
v_call: TRBV7-6
j_call: TRBJ2-7
cdr3_aa: CASSLDPGGDYEQYF
cdr3_nt: TGTGCCAGCAGCTTAGACCCGGGGGGGGACTACGAGCAGTACTTC

clone_size: -
d_call: TRBD1
v_call: TRBV5-1
j_call: TRBJ2-7
cdr3_aa: CASSSGGQGTYEQYF
cdr3_nt: TGCGCCAGCAGCTCGGGCGGACAGGGGACCTACGAGCAGTACTTC

clone_size: few
d_call: TRBD1
v_call: TRBV7-2
j_call: TRBJ1-2
cdr3_aa: CASSLGTGYGYTF
cdr3_nt: TGTGCCAGCAGCTTAGGGACAGGGTATGGCTACACCTTC

clone_size: many
d_call: -
v_call: TRBV6-1
j_call: TRBJ1-1
cdr3_aa: CASSDGGGLITEAFF
cdr3_nt: TGTGCCAGCAGCGACGGCGGCGGGTTAATCACTGAAGCTTTCTTT

clone_size: few
d_call: TRBD1
v_call: TRBV15
j_call: TRBJ2-5
cdr3_aa: CATSRDRADGETQYF
cdr3_nt: TGTGCCACCAGCAGGGACAGGGCAGATGGGGAGACCCAGTACTTC

clone_size: -
d_call: -
v_call: TRBV11-2
j_call: TRBJ2-1
cdr3_aa: CASSNPPTGEQFF
cdr3_nt: TGTGCCAGCAGCAACCCACCTACAGGTGAGCAGTTCTTC

clone_size: few
d_call: -
v_call: TRBV6-1
j_call: TRBJ1-2
cdr3_aa: CASSGQRISYGYTF
cdr3_nt: TGTGCCAGCAGTGGGCAGCGGATTTCATATGGCTACACCTTC

clone_size: -
d_call: TRBD2
v_call: TRBV19
j_call: TRBJ2-3
cdr3_aa: CASSRSGGLDTQYF
cdr3_nt: TGTGCCAGTAGTAGAAGCGGGGGCCTAGATACGCAGTATTTT

clone_size: -
d_call: -
v_call: TRBV21-1
j_call: TRBJ1-6
cdr3_aa: CASSKLQWDNSPLHF
cdr3_nt: TGTGCCAGCAGCAAGCTACAGTGGGATAATTCACCCCTCCACTTT

clone_size: -
d_call: -
v_call: TRBV2
j_call: TRBJ2-6
cdr3_aa: CASSEIRVSGANVLTF
cdr3_nt: TGTGCCAGCAGTGAGATTCGCGTCTCTGGGGCCAACGTCCTGACTTTC